This TCR beta chain was identified in a study of blood T cell repertoires in COVID-19. Across the study: From the United States, Italy and Spain came samples of acute and convalescent COVID-19.

The CDR3 length is 13 residues. Germline CDR1 and CDR2: GTSNPN and SVGIG (reference sequence). Germline trimming cut 2 bases from V and 2 bases from J; bases unmatched to any gene: 2. Profiling relied on immunoSEQ multiplex PCR, and the TCRdb table lists in-frame clones only, not all of them. The sample has 180,000 or so clones, 75% to 90% seen once; the top ten hold approximately 8%. V is TRBV30 and J is TRBJ1-2, with 7 positions matching TRBD1. The sample consisted of peripheral blood. The receptor was derived from a woman aged 60-75 years with acute or convalescent COVID-19. This chain's CDR3 is CAWSTGQNYGYTF. CDR3 coding DNA: TGTGCCTGGAGTACGGGACAGAACTATGGCTACACCTTC.